This is a list of T cell receptor beta chains from one sample in a study of T cells in Graves' hyperthyroidism and ophthalmopathy. TCRdb reanalysed the multiplex PCR reads using MiXCR and keeps one entry per CDR3 protein. The sample includes around 700,000 distinct CDR3 sequences, over 15% of them seen just once. Sequenced material: blood. These receptors came from a woman aged 45-60 years with Graves' hyperthyroidism that later progressed to Graves' ophthalmopathy. Both conserved end residues are part of each CDR3. D genes are given only for firm matches. The size entry is marked missing in some rows and otherwise reads once, few, many or a size class.

CDR3: CASSHRQGAGTEAFF; DNA: TGCGCCAGCAGCCATCGACAGGGGGCGGGAACTGAAGCTTTCTTT; size: .; D: TRBD1; V: TRBV5-1; J: TRBJ1-1
CDR3: CASSDLLTDTDTQYF; DNA: TGTGCCAGCAGTGATTTGCTGACAGACACAGATACGCAGTATTTT; size: many; D: .; V: TRBV2; J: TRBJ2-3
CDR3: CASSQLDRAGEQFF; DNA: TGCGCCAGCAGCCAGCTGGACAGGGCAGGGGAGCAGTTCTTC; size: few; D: TRBD1; V: TRBV4-1; J: TRBJ2-1
CDR3: CASRTGLLEQFF; DNA: TGTGCCAGCAGGACAGGTTTGTTGGAGCAGTTCTTC; size: .; D: .; V: TRBV25-1; J: TRBJ2-1
CDR3: CASSWAAGQGVLRQFF; DNA: TGTGCCAGCAGCTGGGCCGCCGGACAGGGGGTGTTGCGGCAGTTCTTC; size: once; D: TRBD1; V: TRBV28; J: TRBJ2-1
CDR3: CATSDRGDYTDTQYF; DNA: TGTGCCACCAGTGACCGGGGCGATTACACAGATACGCAGTATTTT; size: many; D: .; V: TRBV24-1; J: TRBJ2-3
CDR3: CASSLLLARGKTQYF; DNA: TGTGCCAGCAGTTTATTACTAGCGAGGGGTAAGACCCAGTACTTC; size: .; D: TRBD2; V: TRBV28; J: TRBJ2-5
CDR3: CASSYSRTEAFF; DNA: TGTGCCAGCAGTTACTCTAGGACTGAAGCTTTCTTT; size: many; D: .; V: TRBV3-1; J: TRBJ1-1
CDR3: CASSFRGAPMDEQYF; DNA: TGTGCCAGCAGCTTCCGGGGGGCCCCCATGGACGAGCAGTACTTC; size: .; D: .; V: TRBV13; J: TRBJ2-7
CDR3: CSARDIFREASGRNEQFF; DNA: TGCAGTGCTAGAGATATATTCCGGGAAGCCTCAGGTAGGAATGAGCAGTTCTTC; size: many; D: .; V: TRBV20-1; J: TRBJ2-1
CDR3: CASGPQGTQGVAFF; DNA: TGTGCCAGCGGACCACAGGGCACCCAGGGCGTAGCTTTCTTT; size: many; D: .; V: TRBV3-1; J: TRBJ1-1
CDR3: CAWRSDRGLYGYTF; DNA: TGTGCCTGGAGGTCTGACAGGGGGCTCTATGGCTACACCTTC; size: many; D: TRBD1; V: TRBV30; J: TRBJ1-2
CDR3: CASSIRGVMNTEAFF; DNA: TGTGCCAGTAGTATCCGGGGGGTAATGAACACTGAAGCTTTCTTT; size: .; D: .; V: TRBV19; J: TRBJ1-1
CDR3: CASIPGLAGNEQFF; DNA: TGTGCCAGCATTCCGGGACTAGCGGGCAATGAGCAGTTCTTC; size: many; D: TRBD2; V: TRBV12-3/TRBV12-4; J: TRBJ2-1
CDR3: CASSLELAVPYNEQFF; DNA: TGTGCCAGCAGCTTGGAATTGGCAGTTCCCTACAATGAGCAGTTCTTC; size: many; D: .; V: TRBV5-5; J: TRBJ2-1
CDR3: CASSLRQFSGNTIYF; DNA: TGTGCCAGCAGTTTAAGGCAATTCTCTGGAAACACCATATATTTT; size: few; D: .; V: TRBV12-3/TRBV12-4; J: TRBJ1-3
CDR3: CSVYPYSNYGYTF; DNA: TGCAGCGTCTACCCGTATTCTAACTATGGCTACACCTTC; size: .; D: .; V: TRBV29-1; J: TRBJ1-2